The rows below give T cell receptor beta chains drawn from one sample of a study of PD-L1 blockade in urothelial cancer. Repertoires were generated with immunoSEQ multiplex PCR, while TCRdb's copy carries only in-frame clones and drops some. The table records about 110,000 clones, 70% to 85% of them present only once. Sequenced material: PBMCs, taken around atezolizumab (anti-PD-L1) treatment. Receptors were obtained from a man aged 45-60 years with urothelial cancer. CDR3s include the opening cysteine and the closing phenylalanine or tryptophan. A D gene is named only where the DNA matches it firmly. Clone sizes are given selectively: once, few, many, or a class where the clone is expanded.

J gene | V gene | clone size | D gene | CDR3 protein | CDR3 DNA
TRBJ1-4 | TRBV2 | . | . | CASSDMERGKLFF | TGTGCCAGCTCAGACATGGAACGTGGAAAACTGTTTTTT
TRBJ2-3 | TRBV18 | once | . | CASSIRDTQYF | TGTGCCAGCTCGATCAGGGATACGCAGTATTTT
TRBJ2-6 | TRBV9 | . | TRBD2 | CASSAAGTSGSSGANVLTF | TGTGCCAGCAGCGCGGCCGGGACTAGCGGGAGTTCTGGGGCCAACGTCCTGACTTTC
TRBJ2-7 | TRBV19 | . | . | CASSQGLTYEQYF | TGTGCCAGTAGTCAGGGGTTAACCTACGAGCAGTACTTC
TRBJ2-3 | TRBV11-2 | . | . | CASSLGFRTDTQYF | TGTGCCAGCAGCTTGGGCTTTCGCACAGATACGCAGTATTTT
TRBJ1-2 | TRBV5-1 | . | . | CASSPSSAREALGYTF | TGCGCCAGCAGCCCAAGCTCGGCCAGGGAGGCACTTGGCTACACCTTC
TRBJ2-7 | TRBV5-1 | . | . | CASSLPTSYEQYF | TGCGCCAGCAGCCTTCCTACCTCCTACGAGCAGTACTTC
TRBJ2-3 | TRBV11-3 | . | . | CASTYPARLAYTDTQYF | TGTGCCAGCACCTACCCTGCGAGGCTAGCCTACACAGATACGCAGTATTTT
TRBJ1-4 | TRBV7-9 | once | . | CASSSPGGRSEKLFF | TGTGCCAGCAGCTCACCCGGGGGGAGAAGTGAAAAACTGTTTTTT
TRBJ2-1 | TRBV12-2 | . | . | CASRSGGQAFYNEQFF | TGTGCAAGTCGCTCAGGGGGACAGGCCTTTTACAATGAGCAGTTCTTC
TRBJ2-7 | TRBV4-1 | . | TRBD2 | CASSQGVAGVYEQYF | TGCGCCAGCAGCCAAGGGGTGGCGGGAGTATACGAGCAGTACTTC
TRBJ1-2 | TRBV25-1 | . | . | CASGRDTYGYTF | TGTGCCAGCGGCCGGGACACCTATGGCTACACCTTC
TRBJ2-1 | TRBV6-5 | once | TRBD2 | CASSRPGLEAEQFF | TGTGCCAGCAGTCGTCCGGGACTAGAGGCTGAGCAGTTCTTC
TRBJ1-6 | TRBV14 | few | . | CASSHRPKGRGNSPLHF | TGTGCCAGCAGCCACCGCCCAAAGGGAAGGGGGAATTCACCCCTCCACTTT
TRBJ2-2 | TRBV11-2 | . | . | CASSLGQILTGELFF | TGTGCCAGCAGCTTAGGACAGATTCTCACCGGGGAGCTGTTTTTT
TRBJ1-1 | TRBV7-3 | . | . | CASRAAGVNTEAFF | TGTGCCAGCAGAGCGGCGGGGGTTAACACTGAAGCTTTCTTT
TRBJ2-2 | TRBV5-4 | . | TRBD1 | CASSARTGNGELFF | TGTGCCAGCAGCGCAAGGACAGGGAACGGGGAGCTGTTTTTT
TRBJ2-1 | TRBV27 | few | . | CASSLAGSVREQFF | TGTGCCAGCAGTTTAGCGGGTTCGGTCCGTGAGCAGTTCTTC
TRBJ1-5 | TRBV28 | . | TRBD1 | CASSRTGYIQPQHF | TGTGCCAGCAGTCGGACAGGGTATATTCAGCCCCAGCATTTT
TRBJ1-1 | TRBV6-5 | few | TRBD1 | CASWTGYTEAFF | TGTGCCAGCTGGACAGGTTACACTGAAGCTTTCTTT
TRBJ2-7 | TRBV27 | . | . | CASSYRLGNEQYF | TGTGCCAGCAGTTATCGTCTTGGCAACGAGCAGTACTTC
TRBJ2-1 | TRBV27 | . | TRBD2 | CASSLLFLAGRLGEQFF | TGTGCCAGCAGTTTACTTTTCCTAGCGGGTCGATTGGGGGAGCAGTTCTTC
TRBJ2-5 | TRBV5-1 | . | . | CASSSTGLETQYF | TGCGCCAGCAGCTCGACAGGCCTAGAGACCCAGTACTTC
TRBJ2-1 | TRBV29-1 | few | . | CSVSTGQYNEQFF | TGCAGCGTCTCTACCGGACAGTACAATGAGCAGTTCTTC
TRBJ2-3 | TRBV6-1 | . | . | CASSEGLTGVTDTQYF | TGTGCCAGCAGTGAAGGTCTTACGGGGGTGACAGATACGCAGTATTTT
TRBJ2-3 | TRBV5-1 | . | TRBD2 | CASSLAGGPTDTQYF | TGCGCCAGCAGCCTAGCGGGAGGGCCCACAGATACGCAGTATTTT
TRBJ2-1 | TRBV7-6 | . | TRBD2 | CASSPIAGGPRNEQFF | TGTGCCAGCAGCCCTATAGCGGGAGGGCCTCGCAATGAGCAGTTCTTC
TRBJ2-1 | TRBV6-1 | . | TRBD1 | CASRGGWHEQFF | TGTGCCAGCAGAGGGGGCTGGCATGAGCAGTTCTTC
TRBJ1-1 | TRBV7-9 | . | TRBD1 | CAGNSPTKDRVNTEAFF | TGTGCCGGAAACTCCCCAACGAAAGACAGGGTGAACACTGAAGCTTTCTTT
TRBJ1-1 | TRBV13 | once | TRBD1 | CASSKDRGTEAFF | TGTGCCAGCAGCAAAGACAGGGGCACTGAAGCTTTCTTT
TRBJ1-6 | TRBV6-1 | . | TRBD1 | CASSEWGQMNLHF | TGTGCCAGCAGTGAATGGGGACAGATGAACCTCCACTTT
TRBJ1-1 | TRBV5-1 | . | . | CASSLATWEKRNTEAFF | TGCGCCAGCAGTTTGGCGACATGGGAGAAGAGGAACACTGAAGCTTTCTTT
TRBJ2-5 | TRBV7-9 | . | . | CASSHGGLGSYQETQYF | TGTGCCAGCAGCCACGGAGGTCTGGGGTCGTACCAAGAGACCCAGTACTTC
TRBJ2-2 | TRBV4-2 | . | TRBD2 | CASSPGRGLAGGPVDTGELFF | TGTGCCAGCAGCCCGGGGCGCGGGCTAGCGGGAGGGCCGGTTGACACCGGGGAGCTGTTTTTT
TRBJ2-7 | TRBV7-9 | few | . | CASSYHNEQYF | TGTGCCAGCAGCTATCACAACGAGCAGTACTTC